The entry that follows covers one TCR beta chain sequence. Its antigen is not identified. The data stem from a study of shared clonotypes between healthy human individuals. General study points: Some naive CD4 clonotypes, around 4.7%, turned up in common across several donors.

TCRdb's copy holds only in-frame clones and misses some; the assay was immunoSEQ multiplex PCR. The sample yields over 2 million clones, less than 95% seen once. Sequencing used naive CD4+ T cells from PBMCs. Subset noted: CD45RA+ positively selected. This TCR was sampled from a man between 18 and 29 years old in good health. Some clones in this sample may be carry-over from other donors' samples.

The CDR3 region is CASSIKGGGPYNEQFF. In nucleotides, the CDR3 is TGTGCCAGTAGTATTAAGGGAGGGGGACCGTACAATGAGCAGTTCTTC. The gene calls are TRBV19 and TRBJ2-1, with D possibly being TRBD2 (7 bases). Germline V gives CDR1 LNHDA, CDR2 SQIVND (reference sequence). The CDR3 totals 16 residues. V was pared by 3 bases and J by 4 bases, with 16 bases between.